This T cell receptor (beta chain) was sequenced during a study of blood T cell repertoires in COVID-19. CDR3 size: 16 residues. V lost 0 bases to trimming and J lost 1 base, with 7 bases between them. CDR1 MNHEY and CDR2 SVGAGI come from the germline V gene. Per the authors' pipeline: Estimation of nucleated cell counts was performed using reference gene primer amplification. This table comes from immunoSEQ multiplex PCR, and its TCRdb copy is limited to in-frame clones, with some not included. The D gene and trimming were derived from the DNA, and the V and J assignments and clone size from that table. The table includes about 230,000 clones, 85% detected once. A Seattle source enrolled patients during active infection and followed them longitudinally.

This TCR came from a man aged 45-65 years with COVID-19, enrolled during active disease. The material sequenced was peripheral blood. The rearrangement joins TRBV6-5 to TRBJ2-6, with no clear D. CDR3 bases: TGTGCCAGCAGTTACTCGATAGTTTCTGGGGCCAACGTCCTGACTTTC. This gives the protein CASSYSIVSGANVLTF.